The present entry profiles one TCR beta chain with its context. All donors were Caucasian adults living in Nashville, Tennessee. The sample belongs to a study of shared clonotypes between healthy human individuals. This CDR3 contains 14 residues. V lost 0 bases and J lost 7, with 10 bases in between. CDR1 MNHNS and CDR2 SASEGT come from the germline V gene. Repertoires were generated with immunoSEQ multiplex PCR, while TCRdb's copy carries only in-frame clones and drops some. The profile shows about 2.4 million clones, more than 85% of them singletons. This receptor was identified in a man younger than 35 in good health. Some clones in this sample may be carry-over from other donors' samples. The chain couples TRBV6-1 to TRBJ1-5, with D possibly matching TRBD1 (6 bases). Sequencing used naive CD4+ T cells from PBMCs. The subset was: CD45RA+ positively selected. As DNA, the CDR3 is TGTGCCAGCAGTGAAGCTATTCAGGGGCAGCCCCAGCATTTT. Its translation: CASSEAIQGQPQHF.